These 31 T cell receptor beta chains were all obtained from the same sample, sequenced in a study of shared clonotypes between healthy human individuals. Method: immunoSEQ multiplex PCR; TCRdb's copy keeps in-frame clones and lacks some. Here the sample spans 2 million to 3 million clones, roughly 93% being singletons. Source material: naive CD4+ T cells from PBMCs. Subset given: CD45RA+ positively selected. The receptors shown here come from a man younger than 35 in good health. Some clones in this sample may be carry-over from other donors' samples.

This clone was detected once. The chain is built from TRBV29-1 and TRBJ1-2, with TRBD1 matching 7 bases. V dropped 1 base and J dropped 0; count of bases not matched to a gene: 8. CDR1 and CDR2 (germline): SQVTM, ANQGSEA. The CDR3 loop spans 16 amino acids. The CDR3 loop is CSVEGRGQAANYGYTF. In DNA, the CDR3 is TGCAGCGTTGAAGGTAGAGGACAGGCCGCTAACTATGGCTACACCTTC.

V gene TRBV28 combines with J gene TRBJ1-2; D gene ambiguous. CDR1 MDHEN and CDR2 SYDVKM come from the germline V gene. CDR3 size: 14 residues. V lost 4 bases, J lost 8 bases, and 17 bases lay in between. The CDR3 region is CASSSAAAWVGYTF. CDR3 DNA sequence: TGTGCCAGCAGTTCCGCTGCGGCTTGGGTCGGCTACACCTTC.

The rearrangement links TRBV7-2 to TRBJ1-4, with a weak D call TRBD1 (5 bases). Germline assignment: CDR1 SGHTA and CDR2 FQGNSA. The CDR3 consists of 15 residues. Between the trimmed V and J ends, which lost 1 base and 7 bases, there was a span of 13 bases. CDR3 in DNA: TGTGCCAGCAGCTTAGTATGGCAAGGGGCTGAAAAACTGTTTTTT. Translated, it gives CASSLVWQGAEKLFF.

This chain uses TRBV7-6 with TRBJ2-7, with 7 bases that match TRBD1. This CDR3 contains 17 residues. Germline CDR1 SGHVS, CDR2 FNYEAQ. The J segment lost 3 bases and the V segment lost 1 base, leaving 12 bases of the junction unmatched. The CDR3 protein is CASSLGGRGQAHYEQYF. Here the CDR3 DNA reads TGTGCCAGCAGCTTAGGGGGCAGAGGACAGGCGCACTACGAGCAGTACTTC.

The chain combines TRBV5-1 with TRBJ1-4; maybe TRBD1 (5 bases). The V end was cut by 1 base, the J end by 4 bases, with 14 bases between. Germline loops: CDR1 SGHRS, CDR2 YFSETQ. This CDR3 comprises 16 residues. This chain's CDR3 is CASSLNPRDLNEKLFF. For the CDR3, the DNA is TGCGCCAGCAGCTTGAATCCGCGGGACCTTAATGAAAAACTGTTTTTT. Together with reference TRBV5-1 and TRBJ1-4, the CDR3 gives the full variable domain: KAGVTQTPRYLIKTRGQQVTLSCSPISGHRSVSWYQQTPGQGLQFLFEYFSETQRNKGNFPGRFSGRQFSNSRSEMNVSTLELGDSALYLCASSLNPRDLNEKLFFGSGTQLSVL.

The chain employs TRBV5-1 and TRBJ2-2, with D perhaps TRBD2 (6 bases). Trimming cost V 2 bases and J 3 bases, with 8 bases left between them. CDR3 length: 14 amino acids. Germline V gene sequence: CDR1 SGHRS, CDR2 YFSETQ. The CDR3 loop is CASSFGSHTGELFF. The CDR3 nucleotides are TGCGCCAGCAGCTTCGGGAGTCACACCGGGGAGCTGTTTTTT.

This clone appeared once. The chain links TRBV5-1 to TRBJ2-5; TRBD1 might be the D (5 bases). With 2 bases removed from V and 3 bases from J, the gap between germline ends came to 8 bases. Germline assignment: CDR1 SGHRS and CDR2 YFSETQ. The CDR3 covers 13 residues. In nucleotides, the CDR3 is TGCGCCAGCAGCTTCGACAGTAAAGAGACCCAGTACTTC. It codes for CASSFDSKETQYF.

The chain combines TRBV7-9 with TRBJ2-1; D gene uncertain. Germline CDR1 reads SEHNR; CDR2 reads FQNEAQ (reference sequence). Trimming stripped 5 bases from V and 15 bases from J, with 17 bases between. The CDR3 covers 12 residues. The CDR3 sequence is CASSSETEAPFF. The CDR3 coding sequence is TGTGCCAGCAGCAGCGAGACCGAAGCCCCGTTCTTC.

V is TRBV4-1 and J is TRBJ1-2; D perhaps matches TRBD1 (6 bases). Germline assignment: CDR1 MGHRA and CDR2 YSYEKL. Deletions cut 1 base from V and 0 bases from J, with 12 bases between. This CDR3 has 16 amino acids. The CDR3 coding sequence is TGCGCCAGCAGCCAAGGGAAGGGGGAAGCTAACTATGGCTACACCTTC. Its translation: CASSQGKGEANYGYTF.

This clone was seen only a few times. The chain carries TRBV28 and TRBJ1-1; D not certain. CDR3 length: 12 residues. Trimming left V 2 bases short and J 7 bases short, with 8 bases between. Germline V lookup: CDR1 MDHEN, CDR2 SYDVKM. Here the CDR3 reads CASSLPFGEAFF. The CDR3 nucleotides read TGTGCCAGCAGTTTACCATTCGGTGAAGCTTTCTTT.

The CDR3 protein is CASSLYLPYEQYF. The CDR3 coding sequence is TGTGCCAGCAGCTTGTATCTCCCCTACGAGCAGTACTTC. The V and J genes are TRBV7-9 and TRBJ2-7; D is ambiguous. The CDR3 consists of 13 residues. The ends were cut back, 3 bases at V and 2 bases at J, with 8 bases in the middle. The germline V gene has CDR1 SEHNR and CDR2 FQNEAQ (reference sequence).

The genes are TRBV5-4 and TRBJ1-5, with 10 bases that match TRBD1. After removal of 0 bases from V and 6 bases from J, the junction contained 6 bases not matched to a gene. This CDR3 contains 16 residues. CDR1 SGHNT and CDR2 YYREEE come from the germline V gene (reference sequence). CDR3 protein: CASSLGPGQGPQPQHF. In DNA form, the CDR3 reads TGTGCCAGCAGCTTGGGGCCGGGACAGGGGCCTCAGCCCCAGCATTTT. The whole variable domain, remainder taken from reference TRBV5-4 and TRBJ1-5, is ETGVTQSPTHLIKTRGQQVTLRCSSQSGHNTVSWYQQALGQGPQFIFQYYREEENGRGNFPPRFSGLQFPNYSSELNVNALELDDSALYLCASSLGPGQGPQPQHFGDGTRLSIL.

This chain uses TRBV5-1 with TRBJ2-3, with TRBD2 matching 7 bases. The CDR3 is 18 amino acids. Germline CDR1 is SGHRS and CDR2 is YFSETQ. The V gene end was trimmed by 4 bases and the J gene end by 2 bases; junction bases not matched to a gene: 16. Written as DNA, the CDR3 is TGCGCCAGCAGCCCACGGGAGGCTGGAACCCAGCCCACAGATACGCAGTATTTT. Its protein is CASSPREAGTQPTDTQYF.

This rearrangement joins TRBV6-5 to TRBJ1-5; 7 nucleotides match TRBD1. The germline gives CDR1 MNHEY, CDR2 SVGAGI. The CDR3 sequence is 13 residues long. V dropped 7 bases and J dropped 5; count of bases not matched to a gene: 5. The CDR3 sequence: CASNDRVDQPQHF. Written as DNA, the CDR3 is TGTGCCAGCAACGACAGGGTTGATCAGCCCCAGCATTTT.

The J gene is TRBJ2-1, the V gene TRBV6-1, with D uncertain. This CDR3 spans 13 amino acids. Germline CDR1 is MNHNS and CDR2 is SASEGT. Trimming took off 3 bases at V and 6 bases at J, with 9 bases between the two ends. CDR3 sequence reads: CASSEWPGNEQFF. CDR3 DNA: TGTGCCAGCAGTGAGTGGCCCGGCAATGAGCAGTTCTTC.

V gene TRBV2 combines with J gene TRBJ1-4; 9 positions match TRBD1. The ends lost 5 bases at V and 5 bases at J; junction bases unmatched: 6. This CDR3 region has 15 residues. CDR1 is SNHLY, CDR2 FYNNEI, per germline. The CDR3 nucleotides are TGTGCCAGCAGTAAACAGGGGGCGCCCAATGAAAAACTGTTTTTT. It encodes CASSKQGAPNEKLFF. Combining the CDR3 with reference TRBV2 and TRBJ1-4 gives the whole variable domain EPEVTQTPSHQVTQMGQEVILRCVPISNHLYFYWYRQILGQKVEFLVSFYNNEISEKSEIFDDQFSVERPDGSNFTLKIRSTKLEDSAMYFCASSKQGAPNEKLFFGSGTQLSVL.

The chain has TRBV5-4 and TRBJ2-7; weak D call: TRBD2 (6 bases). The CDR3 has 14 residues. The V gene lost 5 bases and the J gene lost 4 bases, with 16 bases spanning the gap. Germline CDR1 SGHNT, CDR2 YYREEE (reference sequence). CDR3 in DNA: TGTGCCAGCAGGCGGGCCGGGACTTCTTACGAGCAGTACTTC. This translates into CASRRAGTSYEQYF.

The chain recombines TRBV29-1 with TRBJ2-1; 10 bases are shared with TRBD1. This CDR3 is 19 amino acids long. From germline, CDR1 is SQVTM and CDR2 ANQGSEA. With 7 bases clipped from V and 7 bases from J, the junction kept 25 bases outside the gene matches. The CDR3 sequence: CSARDRGNRVDSGVNEQFF. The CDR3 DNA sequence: TGCAGCGCCCGGGACAGGGGTAATCGGGTAGATAGCGGGGTAAATGAGCAGTTCTTC.

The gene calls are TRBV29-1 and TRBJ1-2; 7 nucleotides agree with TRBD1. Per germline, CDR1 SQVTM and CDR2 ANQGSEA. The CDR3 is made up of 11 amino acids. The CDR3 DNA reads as TGCGGCGGGGGGACAGCTAATGGCTACACCTTC. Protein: CGGGTANGYTF.

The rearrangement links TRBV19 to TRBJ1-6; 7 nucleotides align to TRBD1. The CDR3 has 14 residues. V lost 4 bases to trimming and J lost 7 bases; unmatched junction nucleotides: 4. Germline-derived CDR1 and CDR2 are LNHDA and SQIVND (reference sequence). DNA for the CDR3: TGTGCCAGTAGTAGACAGGGACGGAATTCACCCCTCCACTTT. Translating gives CASSRQGRNSPLHF.

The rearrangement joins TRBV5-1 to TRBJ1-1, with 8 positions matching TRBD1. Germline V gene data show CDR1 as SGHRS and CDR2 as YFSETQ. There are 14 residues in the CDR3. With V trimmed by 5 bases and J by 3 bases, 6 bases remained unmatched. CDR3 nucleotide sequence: TGCGCCAGCAGGGGGCAGGGGGCGGACACTGAAGCTTTCTTT. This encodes CASRGQGADTEAFF.

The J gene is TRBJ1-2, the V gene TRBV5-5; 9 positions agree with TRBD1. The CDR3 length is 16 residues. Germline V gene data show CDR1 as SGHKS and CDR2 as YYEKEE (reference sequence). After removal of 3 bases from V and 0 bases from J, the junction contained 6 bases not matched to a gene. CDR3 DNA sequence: TGTGCCAGCAGCTACGGGACAGGGAATTCTAACTATGGCTACACCTTC. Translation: CASSYGTGNSNYGYTF.

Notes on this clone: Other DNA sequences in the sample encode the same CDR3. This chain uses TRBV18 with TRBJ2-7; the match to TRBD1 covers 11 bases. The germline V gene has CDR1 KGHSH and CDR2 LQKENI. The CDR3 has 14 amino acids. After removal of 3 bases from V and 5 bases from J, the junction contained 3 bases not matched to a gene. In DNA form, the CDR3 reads TGTGCCAGCTCACCTTGGACAGGGGGCGACGAGCAGTACTTC. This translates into CASSPWTGGDEQYF.

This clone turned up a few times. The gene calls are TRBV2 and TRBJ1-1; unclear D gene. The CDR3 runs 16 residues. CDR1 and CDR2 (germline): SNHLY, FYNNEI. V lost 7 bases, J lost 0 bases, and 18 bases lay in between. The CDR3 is CASTREREAMNTEAFF. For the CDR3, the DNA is TGTGCCAGCACGAGGGAGAGAGAAGCCATGAACACTGAAGCTTTCTTT.

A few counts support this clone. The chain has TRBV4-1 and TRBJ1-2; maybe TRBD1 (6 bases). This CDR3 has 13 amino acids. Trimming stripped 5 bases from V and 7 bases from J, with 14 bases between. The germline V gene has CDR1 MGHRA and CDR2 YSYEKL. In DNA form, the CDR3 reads TGCGCCAGCAGCTCTACAGGGAGGCTTGGCTACACCTTC. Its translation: CASSSTGRLGYTF.

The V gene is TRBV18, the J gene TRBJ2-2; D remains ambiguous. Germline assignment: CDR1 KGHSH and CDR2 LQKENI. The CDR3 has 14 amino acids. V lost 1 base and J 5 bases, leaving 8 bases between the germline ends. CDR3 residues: CASSPLTGTGELFF. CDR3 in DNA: TGTGCCAGCTCACCACTCACGGGTACCGGGGAGCTGTTTTTT.

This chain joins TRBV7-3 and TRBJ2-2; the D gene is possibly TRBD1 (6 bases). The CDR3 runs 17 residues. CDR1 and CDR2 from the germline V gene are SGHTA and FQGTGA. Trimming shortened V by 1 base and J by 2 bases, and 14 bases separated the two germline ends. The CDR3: CASSLISGTLNTGELFF. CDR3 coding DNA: TGTGCCAGCAGCTTAATATCTGGGACACTAAACACCGGGGAGCTGTTTTTT.

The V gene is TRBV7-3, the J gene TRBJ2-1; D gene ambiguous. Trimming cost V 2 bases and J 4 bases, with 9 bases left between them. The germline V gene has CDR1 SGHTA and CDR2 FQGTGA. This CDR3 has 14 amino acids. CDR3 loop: CASSLGKGYNEQFF. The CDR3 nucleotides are TGTGCCAGCAGCTTAGGGAAAGGGTACAATGAGCAGTTCTTC.

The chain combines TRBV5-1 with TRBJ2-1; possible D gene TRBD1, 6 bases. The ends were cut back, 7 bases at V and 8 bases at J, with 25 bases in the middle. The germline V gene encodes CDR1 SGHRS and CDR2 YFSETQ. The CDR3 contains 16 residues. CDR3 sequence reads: CASRRMTGMGDDEQFF. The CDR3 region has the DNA TGCGCCAGCCGAAGGATGACAGGCATGGGTGACGATGAGCAGTTCTTC.

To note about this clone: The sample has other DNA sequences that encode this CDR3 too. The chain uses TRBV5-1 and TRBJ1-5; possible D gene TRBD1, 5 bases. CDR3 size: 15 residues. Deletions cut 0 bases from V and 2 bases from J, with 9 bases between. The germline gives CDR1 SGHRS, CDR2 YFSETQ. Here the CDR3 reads CASSLEGGGNQPQHF. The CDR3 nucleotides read TGCGCCAGCAGCTTGGAAGGAGGGGGCAATCAGCCCCAGCATTTT.

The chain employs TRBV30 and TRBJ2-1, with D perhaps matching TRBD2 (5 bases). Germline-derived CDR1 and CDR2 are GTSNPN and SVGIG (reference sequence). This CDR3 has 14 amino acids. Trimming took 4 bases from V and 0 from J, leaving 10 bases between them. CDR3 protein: CAWNTEGSYNEQFF. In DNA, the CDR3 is TGTGCCTGGAATACCGAGGGCTCCTACAATGAGCAGTTCTTC.